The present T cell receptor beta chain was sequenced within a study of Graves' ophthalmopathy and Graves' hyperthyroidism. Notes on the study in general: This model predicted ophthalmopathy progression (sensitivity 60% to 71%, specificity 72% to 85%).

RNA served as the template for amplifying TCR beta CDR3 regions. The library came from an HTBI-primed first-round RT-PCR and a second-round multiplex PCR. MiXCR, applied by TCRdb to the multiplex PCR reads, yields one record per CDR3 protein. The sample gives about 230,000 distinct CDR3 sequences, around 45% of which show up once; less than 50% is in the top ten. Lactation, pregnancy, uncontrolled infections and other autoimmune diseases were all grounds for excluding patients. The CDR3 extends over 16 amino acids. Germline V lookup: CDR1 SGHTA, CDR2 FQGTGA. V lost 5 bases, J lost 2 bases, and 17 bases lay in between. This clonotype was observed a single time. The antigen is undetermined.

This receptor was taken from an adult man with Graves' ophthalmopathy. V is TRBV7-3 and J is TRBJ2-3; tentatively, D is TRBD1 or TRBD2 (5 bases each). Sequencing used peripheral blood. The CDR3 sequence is CASSQSGRQYTDTQYF. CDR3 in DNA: TGTGCCAGCAGCCAATCGGGACGGCAGTACACAGATACGCAGTATTTT.